These T cell receptor beta chains were read from a single sample in a study of tumour-infiltrating T cells in Burkitt lymphoma. Sequenced by immunoSEQ multiplex PCR; TCRdb stores in-frame clones only, minus some. The repertoire holds under 5,500 clones, with about 81% as singletons. The sequenced sample was tumor tissue. These receptor sequences come from a human donor with diffuse large B-cell lymphoma. Some clones in this sample may be carry-over from other donors' samples. The CDR3 runs from the conserved cysteine through the conserved F or W. A D gene is named only where the DNA matches it firmly. Only part of the rows carry a size: once, few, many, or a class if the clone is expanded.

j_gene,d_gene,v_gene,abundance,CDR3nt,CDR3aa
TRBJ1-4,-,TRBV6-5,-,TGTGCCAGCAGTTACTCGGCGGGAAATAATGAAAAACTGTTTTTT,CASSYSAGNNEKLFF
TRBJ1-5,-,TRBV5-5,-,TGTGCCAGCAGCCTTTGGGAAAATCAGCCCCAGCATTTT,CASSLWENQPQHF
TRBJ1-5,-,TRBV5-4,large,TGTGCCAGCAGCCGAGGACAGAGCCCTAATCAGCCCCAGCATTTT,CASSRGQSPNQPQHF
TRBJ2-6,TRBD2,TRBV19,-,TGTGCCAGTAGTCCCGGGTCGGGGGGTGCTGGGGCCAACGTCCTGACTTTC,CASSPGSGGAGANVLTF
TRBJ1-5,-,TRBV4-1,-,TGCGCCAGCAGCCAAGATGACAGCTTTAGCAATCAGCCCCAGCATTTT,CASSQDDSFSNQPQHF
TRBJ1-1,-,TRBV10-3,-,TGTGCCATCAACAGTAGGGACACTGAAGCTTTCTTT,CAINSRDTEAFF
TRBJ1-5,TRBD1,TRBV6-6,-,TGTGCCAGCTACAAAACGGGACAGGGAGGCCAGCCCCAGCATTTT,CASYKTGQGGQPQHF
TRBJ2-3,TRBD2,TRBV4-1,-,TGCGCCAGCAGCCAAGGTCAACCTAGCGGGCACACAGATACGCAGTATTTT,CASSQGQPSGHTDTQYF
TRBJ1-1,-,TRBV6-5,-,TGTGCCAGCAGTCTCTCACAGAACACTGAAGCTTTCTTT,CASSLSQNTEAFF
TRBJ2-7,TRBD2,TRBV29-1,once,TGCAGCGTTGCCCTACCGGGGGGATACGAGCAGTACTTC,CSVALPGGYEQYF
TRBJ2-7,-,TRBV28,few,TGTGCCAGCAGCCGCCCGGGTGGAGGCATCTACGAGCAGTACTTC,CASSRPGGGIYEQYF
TRBJ1-5,-,TRBV5-4,-,TGTGCCAGCAGCTTCAAAGACAGCAATCAGCCCCAGCATTTT,CASSFKDSNQPQHF
TRBJ1-1,-,TRBV2,-,TGTGCCGGAGATGAGAGGGCCGGAATAGACACTGAAGCTTTCTTT,CAGDERAGIDTEAFF
TRBJ1-2,TRBD1,TRBV4-1,-,TGCGCCAGCAGCCGGCAGGGGGAAAGAGCTAACTATGGCTACACCTTC,CASSRQGERANYGYTF
TRBJ2-7,-,TRBV6-6,-,TGTGCCAGCAGTCCCGGTGGGTACAAGCAGTACTTC,CASSPGGYKQYF
TRBJ1-1,-,TRBV11-2,once,TGTGCCAGCAGCCACAGGGTCGACACTGAAGCTTTCTTT,CASSHRVDTEAFF
TRBJ1-1,-,TRBV6-1,-,TGTGCCAGCAGTGAATCCGGAGGGAGCACTGAAGCTTTCTTT,CASSESGGSTEAFF
TRBJ2-1,TRBD2,TRBV7-2,-,TGTGCCAGCAGCTCGCGGAGCGGGGGACTCTACAATGAGCAGTTCTTC,CASSSRSGGLYNEQFF
TRBJ2-6,-,TRBV7-9,-,TGTGCCAGCAGCTTAGGGCTCGGGAGCGCCAACGTCCTGACTTTC,CASSLGLGSANVLTF
TRBJ1-1,-,TRBV6-5,-,TGTGCCAGCAGTTACTCGTTTAGGAGTTTGGGCACTGAAGCTTTCTTT,CASSYSFRSLGTEAFF
TRBJ2-7,-,TRBV6-5,-,TGTGCCAGCAGTTACCGGGACTTTGCCTACGAGCAGTACTTC,CASSYRDFAYEQYF
TRBJ1-3,TRBD1,TRBV7-9,-,TGTGCCAGCAGGTCCGACAGGGCTGGAAACACCATATATTTT,CASRSDRAGNTIYF
TRBJ1-4,TRBD1,TRBV5-5,-,TGTGCCAGCAGCTTGATCGGGGCAGGGGGCTTCGGAGAAAAACTGTTTTTT,CASSLIGAGGFGEKLFF
TRBJ2-3,-,TRBV7-2,-,TGTGCCAGCAGCCTCTATGTAGGTACGCAGTATTTT,CASSLYVGTQYF
TRBJ1-5,-,TRBV28,-,TGTGCCAGCAGCCCCCGGGGGCGGAGCAATCAGCCCCAGCATTTT,CASSPRGRSNQPQHF
TRBJ1-1,-,TRBV6-5,few,TGTGCCAGCAGTTACTCGAGAGGGGGTGAAGCTTTCTTT,CASSYSRGGEAFF
TRBJ1-2,TRBD1,TRBV27,-,TGTGCCAGCAGTTCGGGACAGAACTACTATGGCTACACCTTC,CASSSGQNYYGYTF
TRBJ2-7,-,TRBV5-5,-,TGTGCCAGCAGCTCCGAAACAGGGTTACTCGAGCAGTACTTC,CASSSETGLLEQYF
TRBJ1-4,-,TRBV27,-,TGTGCCAGCAGTTTATCCTGGGAGAGGACTGAAAAACTGTTCTTT,CASSLSWERTEKLFF
TRBJ2-7,TRBD1,TRBV6-6,-,TGTGCCAGCAGTTATCCGGGGACAGGAGTATTCGAGCAGTACTTC,CASSYPGTGVFEQYF
TRBJ2-7,TRBD1,TRBV11-3,-,TGTGCCAGCAACTACAACCCAGGGACAGTGCAGTACTTC,CASNYNPGTVQYF
TRBJ2-7,TRBD1,TRBV4-1,few,TGCGCCAGCAGCCACCTGGGACAGGGTCACGACGAGCAGTACTTC,CASSHLGQGHDEQYF
TRBJ1-1,-,TRBV5-8,once,TGTGCCAGCCAGTCGGGCTACACTGAAGCTTTCTTT,CASQSGYTEAFF
TRBJ1-2,TRBD1,TRBV7-9,-,TGTGCCAGCAGCCTAGGACAGGGCCCCTATGGCTACACCTTC,CASSLGQGPYGYTF
TRBJ2-7,TRBD2,TRBV25-1,few,TGTGCCAGCAGTTTAAGACTAGCGGGGGTAAACGAGCAGTACTTC,CASSLRLAGVNEQYF
TRBJ2-7,-,TRBV15,-,TGTGCCACCAGCAGAGATGCGGCTAGCGACGAGCAGTACTTC,CATSRDAASDEQYF
TRBJ2-7,TRBD2,TRBV7-9,-,TGTGCCAGCAGCCTGAGGCAGGGAGGGGAGCAGTACTTC,CASSLRQGGEQYF
TRBJ2-6,-,TRBV6-6,-,TGTGCCAGCAGTTACGAGGGGTCTGGGGCCAACGTCCTGACTTTC,CASSYEGSGANVLTF
TRBJ1-4,-,TRBV4-2,once,TGTGCCAGCGGAAAAATTTTGTCGAATGAAAAACTGTTTTTT,CASGKILSNEKLFF
TRBJ2-3,-,TRBV4-2,-,TGTGCCAGCAGCGAGACAACAACAGATACGCAGTATTTT,CASSETTTDTQYF
TRBJ1-1,-,TRBV11-2,-,TGTGCCAGCAGCTTAGGGCCGAAGAACACTGAAGCTTTCTTT,CASSLGPKNTEAFF
TRBJ2-3,TRBD2,TRBV12-5,few,TGTGCTAGTGGTTTGAGGACTAGCGGCTCTCGAGATACGCAGTATTTT,CASGLRTSGSRDTQYF
TRBJ1-2,-,TRBV5-1,-,TGCGCCAGCAGCTTGGGGGTCTCGACACACCTTACCTATGGCTACACCTTC,CASSLGVSTHLTYGYTF
TRBJ2-3,TRBD2,TRBV2,-,TGTGCCAGCAGTGCCTGGGGTAGCGGGGGCACAGATACGCAGTATTTT,CASSAWGSGGTDTQYF
TRBJ1-5,TRBD1,TRBV6-6,-,TGTGCCAGCAGCAGGACAGGGGGCGTAAGTCAGCCCCAGCATTTT,CASSRTGGVSQPQHF
TRBJ1-4,TRBD1,TRBV15,-,TGTGCCACCCAGCAGGGGGAGTCTAATGAAAAACTGTTTTTT,CATQQGESNEKLFF
TRBJ1-1,-,TRBV14,-,TGTGCCAGCAGCCAACCTGACACCCTTGAAGCTTTCTTT,CASSQPDTLEAFF
TRBJ2-4,-,TRBV6-1,-,TGTGCCAGCAGTCCCGGATTGACAGCCGACATTCAGTACTTC,CASSPGLTADIQYF
TRBJ2-1,-,TRBV10-3,-,TGTGCCATCAGTGAGTCTGGCGGGGAGGTCGGTGAGCAGTTCTTC,CAISESGGEVGEQFF
TRBJ2-7,-,TRBV1,-,TGCACCAGCAGCCGGCCCCTTAGCGGGAGAGCCTACGAGCAGTACTTC,CTSSRPLSGRAYEQYF
TRBJ1-5,-,TRBV15,-,TGTGCCACCAGCCGCCGGGATACAAGCAATCAGCCCCAGCATTTT,CATSRRDTSNQPQHF
TRBJ1-2,-,TRBV20-1,-,TGCAGTGCCAGAGAGGGAGCCGGCTACACCTTC,CSAREGAGYTF
TRBJ1-1,-,TRBV27,few,TGTGCCAGCAGTCCCACAGGGACGGGCACTGAAGCTTTCTTT,CASSPTGTGTEAFF